One sample yielded the 28 T cell receptor beta chains listed below, sequenced in a study of identical twins. TCRdb ran MiXCR on the 5' RACE reads and lists one entry per CDR3 protein. The sample yields over 600,000 distinct CDR3 sequences, approximately 22% seen once. The data were also submitted as part of a second study, on T cells expressing NK-cell markers.

Sequenced input: PBMCs. All receptors derive from a woman between 18 and 29 years old in good health.

This clonotype appeared many times. The V call is TRBV29-1, the J call TRBJ1-1; D might be TRBD1 (6 bases). Trimming left V 6 bases short and J 5 bases short, with 13 bases between. CDR3 length: 12 amino acids. Germline CDR1 SQVTM, CDR2 ANQGSEA. CDR3 region: CSVGGGRTEAFF. The CDR3 bases are TGCAGCGTCGGCGGGGGGCGAACTGAAGCTTTCTTT.

The J gene is TRBJ2-1, the V gene TRBV12-3 or TRBV12-4, with D perhaps matching TRBD2 (6 bases). V lost 1 base to trimming and J lost 4 bases, with 14 bases between them. The CDR3 spans 16 residues. The CDR3 DNA reads TGTGCCAGCAGTTTAGTTATCGGCGGGACGTACAATGAGCAGTTCTTC. Its protein is CASSLVIGGTYNEQFF.

In its sample, this clonotype was seen a few times. The rearrangement uses TRBV7-8 and TRBJ1-5, with TRBD1 matching 8 bases. The CDR3 is 16 amino acids. Germline CDR1 is SGHVS and CDR2 is FQNEAQ. V gave up 1 base and J gave up 5 bases; unmatched junction bases: 7. The CDR3 loop is CASSLVGRGQDQPQHF. CDR3 bases: TGTGCCAGCAGCTTAGTAGGCAGGGGGCAGGATCAGCCCCAGCATTTT.

This clonotype was seen a handful of times. The chain joins TRBV6-1 to TRBJ1-2, with D perhaps matching TRBD1 (5 bases). The CDR3 consists of 14 residues. Trimming took 9 bases from V and 5 from J, leaving 19 bases between them. Germline V gene sequence: CDR1 MNHNS, CDR2 SASEGT. The CDR3 here is CASVDVRTSYGYTF. In nucleotides, the CDR3 is TGTGCCAGTGTAGACGTCCGGACATCTTATGGCTACACCTTC.

The gene calls are TRBV11-2 and TRBJ2-1; 7 bases align to TRBD1. V gave up 4 bases and J gave up 3 bases; unmatched junction bases: 12. The CDR3 extends over 17 amino acids. Germline V lookup: CDR1 SGHAT, CDR2 FQNNGV. CDR3 coding DNA: TGTGCCAGCAGCTCGGAATACACAGGGGCTGTCTACAATGAGCAGTTCTTC. This translates into CASSSEYTGAVYNEQFF.

This clonotype was detected a few times. V usage is TRBV20-1 and J usage is TRBJ1-1; D remains ambiguous. The CDR3 runs to 13 residues. V lost 4 bases to trimming and J lost 0 bases, with 9 bases between them. Germline assignment: CDR1 DFQATT and CDR2 SNEGSKA (reference sequence). This CDR3 reads CSATEGLNTEAFF. Here the CDR3 DNA reads TGCAGTGCTACGGAGGGTTTGAACACTGAAGCTTTCTTT.

This sequence joins TRBV12-5 and TRBJ2-7; 7 bases map to TRBD1. CDR1 is LGHNT and CDR2 is FRNRAP in the germline V gene. The CDR3 has 13 amino acids. The ends lost 7 bases at V and 12 bases at J; junction bases unmatched: 15. The CDR3 sequence: CASAPDRHGSRYF. The CDR3 DNA reads TGTGCTAGTGCCCCGGACAGGCACGGCAGTCGGTACTTC.

V usage is TRBV5-1 and J usage is TRBJ1-2; the match to TRBD1 covers 7 bases. V was clipped by 9 bases and J by 2 bases; unmatched bases: 7. Germline V lookup: CDR1 SGHRS, CDR2 YFSETQ. The CDR3 runs 13 residues. The CDR3 DNA sequence: TGCGCCACTACGACAGGGATCAACTATGGCTACACCTTC. This encodes CATTTGINYGYTF.

The rearrangement joins TRBV7-2 to TRBJ1-1; D unresolved. CDR3 size: 13 residues. Per the germline V gene, CDR1 is SGHTA and CDR2 is FQGNSA. V was shortened by 5 bases and J by 4 bases, with 11 bases between the two germline ends. This chain's CDR3 is CASSHAGSTEAFF. The CDR3 DNA follows: TGTGCCAGCAGCCACGCGGGGAGCACTGAAGCTTTCTTT.

The chain couples TRBV29-1 to TRBJ1-1; TRBD1 might be the D (6 bases). This CDR3 is 13 amino acids long. Germline V CDR1 and CDR2: SQVTM, ANQGSEA. The germline V and J ends were trimmed by 4 bases and 5 bases, with 14 bases remaining between them. The CDR3 region has the DNA TGCAGCGTTGCCTGGGGGGCACGAACTGAAGCTTTCTTT. Translation: CSVAWGARTEAFF. The full variable domain, rest sourced from reference TRBV29-1 and TRBJ1-1, is SAVISQKPSRDICQRGTSLTIQCQVDSQVTMMFWYRQQPGQSLTLIATANQGSEATYESGFVIDKFPISRPNLTFSTLTVSNMSPEDSSIYLCSVAWGARTEAFFGQGTRLTVV.

This clonotype has only a few counts. The chain carries TRBV20-1 and TRBJ1-2; D possibly corresponds to TRBD1 (5 bases). Germline V CDR1 and CDR2: DFQATT, SNEGSKA (reference sequence). The CDR3 sequence is 11 residues long. With 4 bases removed from V and 10 bases from J, the gap between germline ends came to 13 bases. CDR3 sequence (DNA): TGCAGTGCTACACCGGGACGGTCCTACACCTTC. This codes for CSATPGRSYTF.

The J gene is TRBJ2-1, the V gene TRBV2, with a possible D match to TRBD2 (6 bases). The germline V gene encodes CDR1 SNHLY and CDR2 FYNNEI. V was trimmed by 6 bases and J by 8 bases, leaving 11 bases between them. The CDR3 contains 12 residues. The CDR3 region is CASRASGDEQFF. The CDR3 DNA reads TGTGCCAGCAGAGCATCGGGAGATGAGCAGTTCTTC.

Details on this clonotype: A much larger clonotype is one base distant, so this may be a read error. The rearrangement joins TRBV18 to TRBJ2-1; D is possibly TRBD1 (5 bases). Germline CDR1 reads KGHSH; CDR2 reads LQKENI. Trimming pared 2 bases from V and 8 bases from J, leaving 19 bases between. This CDR3 contains 16 residues. The CDR3 sequence: CASSPTASGPQDEQFF. CDR3 DNA: TGTGCCAGCTCACCAACAGCGTCAGGACCACAGGATGAGCAGTTCTTC.

Concerning this clonotype itself: With a much larger clone just one base away, this may be a read error. The V gene is TRBV12-3 or TRBV12-4, the J gene TRBJ2-1; D gene uncertain. V was cut by 5 bases and J by 2 bases, with 10 bases left in between. CDR3 length: 14 amino acids. The CDR3 DNA follows: TGTGCCAGCAGTCCTGGAAAACCCTACAATGAGCAGTTCTTC. Translating gives CASSPGKPYNEQFF.

V gene TRBV12-3 or TRBV12-4 combines with J gene TRBJ2-5, with 10 positions matching TRBD1. With V trimmed by 6 bases and J by 7 bases, 5 bases remained unmatched. This CDR3 contains 13 residues. The CDR3 nucleotides are TGTGCCAGCAGCCGACAGGGGGCACGGACCCAGTACTTC. It yields the protein CASSRQGARTQYF.

The rearrangement links TRBV6-1 to TRBJ2-4; 9 nucleotides line up with TRBD1. The CDR3 loop spans 13 amino acids. V lost 9 bases and J lost 6; bases outside the gene matches: 6. CDR1 is MNHNS, CDR2 SASEGT, per germline. The CDR3 DNA follows: TGTGCCAGTCGACCGGGACAGGGAAACATTCAGTACTTC. Translated: CASRPGQGNIQYF.

This clonotype was detected only a few times. The junction differs from germline at one of its ends, possibly a read error. The chain couples TRBV6-5 to TRBJ2-3; 8 positions match TRBD2. This CDR3 is 11 amino acids long. The germline V gene encodes CDR1 MNHEY and CDR2 SVGAGI. The CDR3 is CASGGGRGAIF. CDR3 DNA: TGTGCCAGCGGGGGAGGGCGGGGGGCGATTTTT.

V is TRBV20-1 and J is TRBJ2-3; D is uncertain. Trimming cost V 4 bases and J 5 bases, with 13 bases left between them. Germline V gene data show CDR1 as DFQATT and CDR2 as SNEGSKA (reference sequence). There are 13 residues in the CDR3. This CDR3 reads CSATFHSEDTQYF. CDR3 in DNA: TGCAGTGCTACGTTCCATTCGGAAGATACGCAGTATTTT.

This rearrangement joins TRBV11-2 to TRBJ2-1, with a tentative D call TRBD1 (5 bases). Trimming shortened V by 1 base and J by 14 bases, and 18 bases separated the two germline ends. The CDR3 consists of 14 residues. CDR1 is SGHAT, CDR2 FQNNGV, per germline. The CDR3 region has the DNA TGTGCCAGCAGCTTAGGGCAGGGTCCCACGCCGGAGTTCTTC. It translates to CASSLGQGPTPEFF.

This clonotype showed up just a few times. This chain joins TRBV24-1 and TRBJ2-1; TRBD1 matches at 7 bases. The CDR3 is 13 amino acids. Germline-derived CDR1 and CDR2 are KGHDR and SFDVKD. V shed 7 bases, J shed 8 bases, and the junction held 7 bases outside the gene matches. This chain's CDR3 is CATRRRQGYEQFF. CDR3 nucleotides: TGTGCCACCAGAAGACGACAGGGTTATGAGCAGTTCTTC.

This chain joins TRBV6-1 and TRBJ2-3; the D gene could be TRBD1 or TRBD2 (5 bases each). V was shortened by 8 bases and J by 2 bases, with 14 bases between the two germline ends. Germline loops: CDR1 MNHNS, CDR2 SASEGT. The CDR3 totals 14 residues. The CDR3 region has the DNA TGTGCCAGCGCCCTGCTGGGGGTCACAGATACGCAGTATTTT. It encodes CASALLGVTDTQYF.

The chain carries TRBV2 and TRBJ2-1; 9 positions agree with TRBD2. The CDR3 runs to 16 residues. Germline V lookup: CDR1 SNHLY, CDR2 FYNNEI. With 6 bases clipped from V and 2 bases from J, the junction kept 8 bases outside the gene matches. The chain's CDR3 is CASSPTAGGPYNEQFF. DNA of the CDR3: TGTGCCAGCAGCCCCACAGCGGGGGGCCCCTACAATGAGCAGTTCTTC.

This chain connects TRBV6-2 or TRBV6-3 to TRBJ2-1; possible D gene TRBD2, 6 bases. Looked up from germline, CDR1 is MNHEY and CDR2 is SVGEGT. The CDR3 length is 16 residues. Trimming removed 2 bases from V and 2 bases from J, with 13 bases in between. Here the CDR3 DNA reads TGTGCCAGCAGTTACCTCGGGGACTCCGCCTACAATGAGCAGTTCTTC. It encodes CASSYLGDSAYNEQFF.

CDR3 sequence (DNA): TGTGCCAGAGGGACAGGCAATCAGCCCCAGCATTTT. This encodes CARGTGNQPQHF. The V call is TRBV2, the J call TRBJ1-5; 7 bases fit TRBD1. V was pared by 9 bases and J by 2 bases, with 1 base of the junction left unmatched. Per germline, CDR1 SNHLY and CDR2 FYNNEI. This CDR3 comprises 12 residues.

The chain is built from TRBV10-1 and TRBJ2-1, with 8 bases fitting TRBD1. V was pared by 5 bases and J by 6 bases, with 9 bases of the junction left unmatched. The CDR3 spans 15 residues. The germline gives CDR1 WNHNN, CDR2 SYGVQD (reference sequence). CDR3 in amino acids: CASSKTGEPLNEQFF. The DNA of the CDR3 is TGCGCCAGCAGTAAGACAGGGGAACCCCTCAATGAGCAGTTCTTC.

The chain has TRBV7-3 and TRBJ2-7; 9 bases align to TRBD1. With 2 bases clipped from V and 5 bases from J, the junction kept 7 bases outside the gene matches. Looked up from germline, CDR1 is SGHTA and CDR2 is FQGTGA. The CDR3 extends over 15 amino acids. This chain's CDR3 is CASSLLGTGINEQYF. The DNA of the CDR3 is TGTGCCAGCAGCTTATTGGGGACAGGGATCAACGAGCAGTACTTC.

There are many counts of this clonotype. The chain is built from TRBV9 and TRBJ2-1; D may be TRBD2 (5 bases). The CDR3 runs to 16 residues. Trimming stripped 3 bases from V and 3 bases from J, with 16 bases between. Germline CDR1 reads SGDLS; CDR2 reads YYNGEE. The CDR3 nucleotides read TGTGCCAGCAGCGGTAGCGCGAGACACGACTACAATGAGCAGTTCTTC. Protein sequence: CASSGSARHDYNEQFF.

In this sample, this clonotype turned up many times. The chain has TRBV6-1 and TRBJ1-1; D is ambiguous. Trimming pared 6 bases from V and 1 base from J, leaving 15 bases between. Germline values: CDR1 MNHNS, CDR2 SASEGT. This CDR3 is 15 amino acids long. The CDR3, as DNA: TGTGCCAGCAGCCGGCCCGGTGCGGGGAACACTGAAGCTTTCTTT. Its protein is CASSRPGAGNTEAFF.